This T cell receptor beta chain was profiled in a study of shared clonotypes between healthy human individuals. Study-level results: Researchers found naive subsets generally carried larger estimated richness than memory subsets. The expectation was that sequencing depth would affect clonotype sharing among donors.

Germline V gene lookup returns CDR1 SGHAT and CDR2 FQNNGV. The CDR3 covers 14 residues. Trimming left V 1 base short and J 1 base short, with 4 bases between. To note about this clone: The antigen is unknown. This may come from a read error, since a much larger clone is one base off. Distinct nucleotide sequences in the sample also encode this CDR3.

As handled by the study authors: Owing to the provision of junction-only sequences devoid of quality scores by immunoSEQ, filtering differed. Clones were read by immunoSEQ multiplex PCR, and TCRdb kept only the in-frame ones, dropping some. V, J and clone size were drawn from that table, and D and trimming were deduced from the DNA. The sample gives 950,000 to 1,200,000 clones, roughly 80% of which show up once; 0.89% is in the top ten. The study enrolled healthy HIV-negative adults without recent acute infections or vaccinations as donors. What was sequenced was memory CD4+ T cells from PBMCs. The subset is: CD45RA-negative fraction. This TCR came from a man between 18 and 35 years old in good health. Some clones in this sample may be carry-over from other donors' samples. The chain uses TRBV11-2 and TRBJ2-2; the D is unclear. CDR3 in DNA: TGTGCCAGCAGCTTAGGACAGAACACCGGGGAGCTGTTTTTT. Translated: CASSLGQNTGELFF.